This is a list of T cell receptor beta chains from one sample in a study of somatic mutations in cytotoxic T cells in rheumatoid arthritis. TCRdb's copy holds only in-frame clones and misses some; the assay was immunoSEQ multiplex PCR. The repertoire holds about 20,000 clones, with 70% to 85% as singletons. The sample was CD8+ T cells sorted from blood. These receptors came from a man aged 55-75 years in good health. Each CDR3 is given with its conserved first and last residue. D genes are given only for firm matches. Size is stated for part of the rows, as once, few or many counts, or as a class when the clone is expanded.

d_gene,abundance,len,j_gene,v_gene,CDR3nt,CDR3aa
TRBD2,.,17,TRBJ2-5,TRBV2,TGTGCCAGCAGTGAAACTAGCGGGGGGGCCTTCCAAGAGACCCAGTACTTC,CASSETSGGAFQETQYF
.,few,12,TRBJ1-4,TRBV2,TGTGCCAGACAGGGCCTTAATGAAAAACTGTTTTTT,CARQGLNEKLFF
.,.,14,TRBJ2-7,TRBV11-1,TGTGCCAGCAGCTTAGATTTCGGGGTTGGCGAGCAGTACTTC,CASSLDFGVGEQYF
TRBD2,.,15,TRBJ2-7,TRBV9,TGTGCCAGCAGCGTAGAGGCTAGCGGGAGCTACGAGCAGTACTTC,CASSVEASGSYEQYF
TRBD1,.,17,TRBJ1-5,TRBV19,TGTGCCAGTAGTATAGATGCCGGGACAGGGGGCAATCAGCCCCAGCATTTT,CASSIDAGTGGNQPQHF
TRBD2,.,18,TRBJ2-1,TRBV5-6,TGTGCCAGCAGCCGCCATCAGAGGACTAGCGGATCCTACAATGAGCAGTTCTTC,CASSRHQRTSGSYNEQFF
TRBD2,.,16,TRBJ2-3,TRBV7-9,TGTGCCAGCAGCTTCGGCGGGAGTGTAGGCACAGATACGCAGTATTTT,CASSFGGSVGTDTQYF
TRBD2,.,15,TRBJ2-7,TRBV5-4,TGTGCCAGCAGTCCACTAGCGGGAGGAGCCTACGAGCAGTACTTC,CASSPLAGGAYEQYF
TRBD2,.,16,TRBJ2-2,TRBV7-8,TGTGCCAGCAGCTTAGTTCCTAGCGGGAGTGGAGGGGAGCTGTTTTTT,CASSLVPSGSGGELFF
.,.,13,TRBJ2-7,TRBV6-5,TGTGCCAGCAGTTACGGCAGGGCCTACGAGCAGTACTTC,CASSYGRAYEQYF
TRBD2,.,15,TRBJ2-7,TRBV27,TGTGCCAGCAGTGGACCGGGACTAGCTCTTTTAGAGCAGTACTTC,CASSGPGLALLEQYF
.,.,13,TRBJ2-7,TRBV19,TGTGCCAGTAGTATAGGGTTGCGGGGCGAGCAGTACTTC,CASSIGLRGEQYF
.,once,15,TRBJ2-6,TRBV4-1,TGCGCCAGCAGCCAAGACATAGCCGGGGCCAACGTCCTGACTTTC,CASSQDIAGANVLTF
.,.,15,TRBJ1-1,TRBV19,TGTGCCAGTAGTATCCGGGGGGGCGGGTGGACTGAAGCTTTCTTT,CASSIRGGGWTEAFF
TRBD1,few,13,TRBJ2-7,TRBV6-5,TGTGCCAGCAGTTACACAGGGGTCGTTGGGCAGTACTTC,CASSYTGVVGQYF
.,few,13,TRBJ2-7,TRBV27,TGTGCCAGCAGCTTAACAGGTCCCTACGAGCAGTACTTC,CASSLTGPYEQYF
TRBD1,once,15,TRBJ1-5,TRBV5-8,TGTGCCAGCAGCAGAGGGACAGGGCGTCCCATGCCCCAGCATTTT,CASSRGTGRPMPQHF
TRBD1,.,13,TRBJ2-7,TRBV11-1,TGTGCCAGCAGCCCGGGACAGGGGCTCGAGCAGTACTTC,CASSPGQGLEQYF
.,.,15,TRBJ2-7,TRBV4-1,TGCGCCAGCAGCCAAGATACAGGGCGGCTAGTGGAGCAGTACTTC,CASSQDTGRLVEQYF
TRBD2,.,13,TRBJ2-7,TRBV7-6,TGTGCCAGCGGAGTAGCGGGAGTTTACGAGCAGTACTTC,CASGVAGVYEQYF
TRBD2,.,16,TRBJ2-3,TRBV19,TGTGCCAGTAGTATTAGACTAGCGGGTTTGTACGATACGCAGTATTTT,CASSIRLAGLYDTQYF
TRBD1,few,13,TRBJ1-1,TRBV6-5,TGTGCCAGCAGTTTGACAGGGGACACTGAAGCTTTCTTT,CASSLTGDTEAFF
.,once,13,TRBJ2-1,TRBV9,TGTGCCAGCAGCCCCCGAAACGAGAATGAGCAGTTCTTC,CASSPRNENEQFF
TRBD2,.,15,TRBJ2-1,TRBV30,TGTGCCTGCCCAACCGGGACTAGCATTTTCGTTGAGCAGTTCTTC,CACPTGTSIFVEQFF
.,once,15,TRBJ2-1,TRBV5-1,TGCGCCAGCAGTTTCAGGGTAAACTCCTACAATGAGCAGTTCTTC,CASSFRVNSYNEQFF
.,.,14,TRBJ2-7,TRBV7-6,TGTGCCAGCAGCCGTGCTGCAGGTCCAACCGAGCAGTACTTC,CASSRAAGPTEQYF
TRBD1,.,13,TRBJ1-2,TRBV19,TGTGCCATCTATACAGGGGGCGGCTATGGCTACACCTTC,CAIYTGGGYGYTF
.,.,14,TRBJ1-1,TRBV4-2,TGTGCCAGCAGCCAAGGACAGCTGAACACTGAAGCTTTCTTT,CASSQGQLNTEAFF
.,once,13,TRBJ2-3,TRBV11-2,TGTGCCAGCAGCTTGGACCCGGGGGATACGCAGTATTTT,CASSLDPGDTQYF
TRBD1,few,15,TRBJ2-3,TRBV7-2,TGTGCCAGCAGCTTTATGACAGGGGGCACAGATACGCAGTATTTT,CASSFMTGGTDTQYF
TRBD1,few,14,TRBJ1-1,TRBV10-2,TGCGCCAGCAGTAATAACGAGGGGGCCGCTGAAGCTTTCTTT,CASSNNEGAAEAFF
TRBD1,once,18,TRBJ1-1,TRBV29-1,TGCAGCGTGGTCCTGAGGGGTGGGGACAGGGGTTCCAACACTGAAGCTTTCTTT,CSVVLRGGDRGSNTEAFF
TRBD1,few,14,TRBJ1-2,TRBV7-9,TGTGCCAGCAGCTTCACAGGGGGCACCTATGGCTACACCTTC,CASSFTGGTYGYTF
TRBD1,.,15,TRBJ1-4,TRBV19,TGTGCCAGTAGTATCTTCGACAGGGTTGCGGAAAAACTGTTTTTT,CASSIFDRVAEKLFF
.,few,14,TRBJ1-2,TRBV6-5,TGTGCCAGCCTTACCTCCAGGGCTAACTATGGCTACACCTTC,CASLTSRANYGYTF
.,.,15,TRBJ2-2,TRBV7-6,TGTGCCAGCAGCCAGATCCCAGGGGATACCGGGGAGCTGTTTTTT,CASSQIPGDTGELFF
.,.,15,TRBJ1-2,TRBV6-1,TGTGCCAGCAGTCTCCCGGGTCAGCCTAACTATGGCTACACCTTC,CASSLPGQPNYGYTF
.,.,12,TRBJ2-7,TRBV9,TGTGCCAGCAGCACCACCGGGACAGAGCAGTACTTC,CASSTTGTEQYF
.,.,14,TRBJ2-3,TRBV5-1,TGCGCCAGCAGCCCGGGGACTGGATTAGATACGCAGTATTTT,CASSPGTGLDTQYF
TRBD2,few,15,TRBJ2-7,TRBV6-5,TGTGCCAGCAGCCCTTCTAGCGGAGAGACCTACGAGCAGTACTTC,CASSPSSGETYEQYF
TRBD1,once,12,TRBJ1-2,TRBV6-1,TGTGCCAGGGGGGACAGTAACTATGGCTACACCTTC,CARGDSNYGYTF
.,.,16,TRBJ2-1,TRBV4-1,TGCGCCAGCAGCCAAGACCAGGTATTAACCTACAATGAGCAGTTCTTC,CASSQDQVLTYNEQFF
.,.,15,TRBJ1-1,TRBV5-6,TGTGCCAGCAGCCCGGTGGGGGGAATGAACACTGAAGCTTTCTTT,CASSPVGGMNTEAFF
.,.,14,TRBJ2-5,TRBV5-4,TGTGCCAGCACCGGTAGTAGCGCAGGAGAGACCCAGTACTTC,CASTGSSAGETQYF
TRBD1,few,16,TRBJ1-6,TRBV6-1,TGTGCCAGCAGTGAAGTGCGACAGGGGGCGAATTCACCCCTCCACTTT,CASSEVRQGANSPLHF
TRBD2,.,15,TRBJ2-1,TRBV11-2,TGTGCCAGCAGCTTAGAGGCGGGGGATTACAATGAGCAGTTCTTC,CASSLEAGDYNEQFF
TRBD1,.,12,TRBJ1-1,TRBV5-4,TGTGCCAGCAGCGGGGACAGGAGGGGAGCTTTCTTT,CASSGDRRGAFF
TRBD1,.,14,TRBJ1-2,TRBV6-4,TGTGCCAGCAGAAACCGGGACAGGGTATCCGGCTACACCTTC,CASRNRDRVSGYTF
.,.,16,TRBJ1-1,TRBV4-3,TGCGCCAGCAGCCAAGTGGGGGGAGGAATGAACACTGAAGCTTTCTTT,CASSQVGGGMNTEAFF
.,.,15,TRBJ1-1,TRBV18,TGTGCCAGCTCACCCGAGATTCAGGGAGGAGGCGAAGCTTTCTTT,CASSPEIQGGGEAFF